These 26 T cell receptor beta chains originate from one sample sequenced in a study of cytomegalovirus exposure and HLA in healthy donors. 13 Jbeta primers and 60 Vbeta primers were used for the PCR. Libraries were prepared by immunoSEQ multiplex PCR; TCRdb keeps only in-frame clonotypes and omits some of them. The sample records about 180,000 clones, 70% to 80% being singletons. The source material was PBMCs. The receptors here all came from a woman aged 60-75 years in good health and CMV-seropositive.

The V call is TRBV7-6, the J call TRBJ2-1; the match to TRBD1 covers 8 bases. V shed 4 bases, J shed 5 bases, and the junction held 1 base outside the gene matches. Germline values: CDR1 SGHVS, CDR2 FNYEAQ. The length of the CDR3 is 13 residues. The CDR3 spells CASSSGQDNEQFF. In nucleotides, the CDR3 is TGTGCCAGCAGCTCGGGACAGGACAATGAGCAGTTCTTC.

The V and J genes are TRBV2 and TRBJ1-5, with D possibly matching TRBD1 (6 bases). CDR1 is SNHLY, CDR2 FYNNEI, per germline. The CDR3 runs 13 residues. Trimming cost V 7 bases and J 4 bases, with 11 bases left between them. The chain's CDR3 is CASNGQQNQPQHF. The DNA for the CDR3 is TGTGCCAGCAACGGACAGCAAAATCAGCCCCAGCATTTT.

V gene TRBV7-2 combines with J gene TRBJ2-5; D is unclear. V was trimmed by 4 bases and J by 4 bases, leaving 7 bases between them. CDR1 is SGHTA, CDR2 FQGNSA, per germline. This CDR3 has 12 amino acids. The CDR3 protein is CASSSPGETQYF. The CDR3 region has the DNA TGTGCCAGCAGCTCACCAGGAGAGACCCAGTACTTC. Full variable domain (outside the CDR3, taken from reference TRBV7-2 and TRBJ2-5): GAGVSQSPSNKVTEKGKDVELRCDPISGHTALYWYRQSLGQGLEFLIYFQGNSAPDKSGLPSDRFSAERTGGSVSTLTIQRTQQEDSAVYLCASSSPGETQYFGPGTRLLVL.

V usage is TRBV5-4 and J usage is TRBJ2-2; a possible D gene is TRBD1 (6 bases). Between the trimmed V and J ends, which lost 3 bases and 6 bases, there was a span of 15 bases. Germline lookup yields CDR1 SGHNT and CDR2 YYREEE (reference sequence). The CDR3 is 15 residues long. In DNA, the CDR3 is TGTGCCAGCAGCTGGCAGGGGCGCCCAGCCGGGGAGCTGTTTTTT. As protein: CASSWQGRPAGELFF.

This clone was found a few times. The rearrangement uses TRBV25-1 and TRBJ1-3, with D maybe TRBD1 (5 bases). CDR1 is MGHDK, CDR2 SYGVNS, per germline. The CDR3 contains 13 residues. The V end was cut by 1 base, the J end by 5 bases, with 6 bases between. CDR3 in DNA: TGTGCCAGCAGTGAATCAGGGAGAAACACCATATATTTT. As protein: CASSESGRNTIYF.

CDR3 region: CASSPDSPYGYTF. DNA for the CDR3: TGTGCCAGCTCCCCGGACAGTCCTTATGGCTACACCTTC. The gene calls are TRBV18 and TRBJ1-2, with D perhaps TRBD1 (6 bases). The V and J ends lost 6 bases and 5 bases respectively, with 13 bases between them. Per germline, CDR1 KGHSH and CDR2 LQKENI. The CDR3 runs to 13 residues.

This chain connects TRBV11-2 to TRBJ1-6, with 10 bases lining up with TRBD1. V shed 5 bases, J shed 9 bases, and the junction held 7 bases outside the gene matches. The CDR3 sequence is 15 residues long. Germline loops: CDR1 SGHAT, CDR2 FQNNGV. The CDR3 region is CASSARQGARSPLHF. As DNA, the CDR3 is TGTGCCAGCAGCGCTCGACAGGGGGCGCGTTCACCCCTCCACTTT.

J is TRBJ2-7 and V is TRBV7-8, with 11 bases that match TRBD2. Germline V gene sequence: CDR1 SGHVS, CDR2 FQNEAQ. The ends lost 3 bases at V and 6 bases at J; junction bases unmatched: 10. This CDR3 contains 16 residues. The CDR3 sequence is CASSLSRGLAGGEQYF. The CDR3 bases are TGTGCCAGCAGCTTGTCGAGGGGGCTAGCGGGAGGCGAGCAGTACTTC.

With regard to this clone: One end of the junction varies from germline; a read error may be responsible. The chain employs TRBV4-2 and TRBJ2-3, with D possibly TRBD2 on 5 matching bases. Germline V gene sequence: CDR1 LGHNA, CDR2 YNFKEQ. The CDR3 totals 14 residues. The CDR3 protein is CASSQAASDGRVRF. The DNA of the CDR3 is TGTGCCAGCAGCCAAGCCGCGTCCGATGGGAGAGTTCGGTTT.

In regard to this clone: At one end, the junction sequence differs from germline, possibly due to a read error. CDR3 nucleotides: TGTGCCAGCAGTGAAGGCGGACTAGCGGGAGGGTCCCGTCTTTTT. Its translation is CASSEGGLAGGSRLF. J is TRBJ2-3 and V is TRBV6-1, with 15 nucleotides matching TRBD2. The CDR3 is 15 residues long. CDR1 and CDR2 from the germline V gene are MNHNS and SASEGT.

The CDR3 DNA sequence: TGTGCCAGCAGCTTAACAACTAGCGGGAGTTCATACGAGCAGTACTTC. It encodes CASSLTTSGSSYEQYF. This chain joins TRBV7-3 and TRBJ2-7; 11 bases are a match to TRBD2. With V trimmed by 0 bases and J by 4 bases, 5 bases remained unmatched. The CDR3 has 16 residues. From germline, CDR1 is SGHTA and CDR2 FQGTGA.

The rearrangement joins TRBV6-6 to TRBJ1-5, with D uncertain. The germline CDR1 and CDR2 sequences are MNHNY and SVGAGI (reference sequence). The CDR3 covers 16 residues. The V end lost 0 bases, the J end lost 3 bases, and 12 bases lay between the germline ends. This CDR3 reads CASSYSEGPINQPQHF. The CDR3 DNA reads TGTGCCAGCAGTTACTCGGAGGGCCCAATCAATCAGCCCCAGCATTTT.

The CDR3 DNA sequence: TGTGCCAGTAGTCCGAATCAGGGGGCGATATTTCAGCCCCAGCATTTT. Residues: CASSPNQGAIFQPQHF. The gene calls are TRBV19 and TRBJ1-5, with 8 positions matching TRBD1. The CDR3 has 16 residues. The junction had 12 bases not matched to a gene; V was cut back by 5 bases and J by 6 bases. Germline CDR1 and CDR2: LNHDA and SQIVND (reference sequence).

This clone was found a few times. J is TRBJ2-7 and V is TRBV27; TRBD1 aligns across 9 bases. The CDR3 contains 13 residues. The V gene end was trimmed by 9 bases and the J gene end by 5 bases; junction bases not matched to a gene: 8. Germline lookup yields CDR1 MNHEY and CDR2 SMNVEV (reference sequence). For the CDR3, the DNA is TGTGCCAGTGGAGGACAGGGGAGCCACGAGCAGTACTTC. This translates into CASGGQGSHEQYF.

The chain carries TRBV28 and TRBJ1-6, with D possibly TRBD1 on 5 matching bases. This CDR3 contains 15 residues. Trimming removed 6 bases at V and 6 bases at J, with 15 bases between. Per the germline V gene, CDR1 is MDHEN and CDR2 is SYDVKM. CDR3 in amino acids: CASRGLTLSNSPLHF. Written as DNA, the CDR3 is TGTGCCAGCAGGGGACTGACGCTAAGTAATTCACCCCTCCACTTT.

The genes are TRBV7-2 and TRBJ1-2, with 10 bases aligning to TRBD1. CDR1 is SGHTA, CDR2 FQGNSA, per germline. V shed 5 bases and J 8 bases; nucleotides not matched to a gene: 11. There are 15 residues in the CDR3. CDR3 nucleotide sequence: TGTGCCAGCAGCCCTTGGGACAGGGGCGGCAACGGCTACACCTTC. This gives the protein CASSPWDRGGNGYTF.

J is TRBJ2-7 and V is TRBV19; D possibly corresponds to TRBD1 (5 bases). Germline V gene sequence: CDR1 LNHDA, CDR2 SQIVND (reference sequence). Trimming took 6 bases from V and 0 from J, leaving 15 bases between them. This CDR3 is 15 amino acids long. The CDR3 region has the DNA TGTGCCAGTAGGACCCGGACGGACAACTCCTACGAGCAGTACTTC. Translation gives CASRTRTDNSYEQYF.

The chain recombines TRBV4-1 with TRBJ2-3; 10 bases match TRBD1. Germline V CDR1 and CDR2: MGHRA, YSYEKL. The CDR3 has 17 amino acids. Unmatched junction bases numbered 9, after V lost 4 bases and J lost 2 bases. This CDR3 is CASSPDRGRRYTDTQYF. CDR3 nucleotides: TGCGCCAGCAGCCCAGACAGGGGGCGACGATACACAGATACGCAGTATTTT.

Only a few counts were recorded for this clone. V usage is TRBV6-6 and J usage is TRBJ1-1; D gene ambiguous. CDR3 size: 11 residues. Trimming removed 4 bases at V and 7 bases at J, with 7 bases between. Germline lookup yields CDR1 MNHNY and CDR2 SVGAGI (reference sequence). This CDR3 reads CASSSQDEAFF. CDR3 nucleotides: TGTGCCAGCAGTTCTCAGGATGAAGCTTTCTTT.

This chain links TRBV27 with TRBJ2-7; D might be TRBD1 (6 bases). In germline, CDR1 is MNHEY, CDR2 SMNVEV (reference sequence). V was trimmed by 5 bases and J by 3 bases, leaving 14 bases between them. The CDR3 runs 14 residues. CDR3 in amino acids: CASSPGDTVYEQYF. The CDR3 nucleotides are TGTGCCAGCAGTCCTGGGGACACGGTCTACGAGCAGTACTTC.

This sequence joins TRBV5-4 and TRBJ2-3; 7 nucleotides line up with TRBD1. V trimming: 0 bases; J trimming: 4 bases; junction bases outside the gene matches: 2. Looked up from germline, CDR1 is SGHNT and CDR2 is YYREEE (reference sequence). This CDR3 has 14 amino acids. The CDR3 region is CASSLGQGPDTQYF. The DNA for the CDR3 is TGTGCCAGCAGCTTGGGACAGGGCCCAGATACGCAGTATTTT.

The CDR3 region is CASSLPGQTHSYNEQFF. The CDR3 region has the DNA TGTGCCAGCAGCTTGCCGGGTCAGACCCACTCCTACAATGAGCAGTTCTTC. The chain joins TRBV5-8 to TRBJ2-1; D remains ambiguous. The V and J ends lost 1 base and 0 bases respectively, with 14 bases between them. The CDR3 length is 17 residues. Looked up from germline, CDR1 is SGHTS and CDR2 is YDEGEE.

The V and J genes are TRBV9 and TRBJ1-2; D gene uncertain. CDR3 length equals 16 residues. Germline-derived CDR1 and CDR2 are SGDLS and YYNGEE. V shed 0 bases and J shed 5 bases, with 17 bases lying between them. The CDR3 sequence: CASSVVEGEVYYGYTF. CDR3 coding DNA: TGTGCCAGCAGCGTAGTTGAGGGCGAGGTTTATTATGGCTACACCTTC. Using reference TRBV9 and TRBJ1-2 for the parts outside the CDR3, the full variable domain is DSGVTQTPKHLITATGQRVTLRCSPRSGDLSVYWYQQSLDQGLQFLIQYYNGEERAKGNILERFSAQQFPDLHSELNLSSLELGDSALYFCASSVVEGEVYYGYTFGSGTRLTVV.

This clone occurred once. The genes are TRBV5-1 and TRBJ2-3; 14 bases fit TRBD2. CDR1 is SGHRS and CDR2 is YFSETQ in the germline V gene. The V and J ends lost 0 bases and 4 bases, in that order; junction bases with no gene match: 4. The CDR3 length is 17 residues. The CDR3 nucleotides read TGCGCCAGCAGCTTGGGACTAGCGGGGGGGCTGGCAGATACGCAGTATTTT. Its protein product is CASSLGLAGGLADTQYF.

The chain has TRBV5-4 and TRBJ2-3, with 12 bases lining up with TRBD2. CDR1 and CDR2 (germline): SGHNT, YYREEE (reference sequence). V lost 2 bases, J lost 4 bases, and 2 bases stayed unmatched. The CDR3 is made up of 15 amino acids. Here the CDR3 reads CASSLLAGGSDTQYF. Written as DNA, the CDR3 is TGTGCCAGCAGCTTACTAGCGGGAGGATCAGATACGCAGTATTTT.

The rearrangement joins TRBV19 to TRBJ2-3; unclear D gene. Germline V gene sequence: CDR1 LNHDA, CDR2 SQIVND (reference sequence). V was clipped by 4 bases and J by 4 bases, with 9 bases between them. The CDR3 spans 13 residues. The CDR3 spells CASSTRQADTQYF. The DNA for the CDR3 is TGTGCCAGTAGTACGAGACAAGCAGATACGCAGTATTTT.